The T cell receptor (beta chain) under discussion was sequenced for a study of beta chain features in type 1 diabetes. Expressed TCRB transcripts were sequenced because the isolated RNA had all been reverse transcribed beforehand. Sequencing was performed with immunoSEQ multiplex PCR; in TCRdb, only in-frame clones are kept and a portion is missing. In the table there are around 430,000 clones, approximately 28% of which are singletons. J lost 12 bases, V lost 5 bases, and 13 bases had no gene match. The CDR3 length is 14 residues. CDR1 and CDR2 (germline): MDHEN, SYDVKM. The receptor was derived from a young man in good health. Input material: naive CD4+ T cells from blood. V and J are TRBV28 and TRBJ2-1; TRBD1 matches at 7 bases. CDR3 sequence reads: CASSLPWTGSGQFF. DNA for the CDR3: TGTGCCAGCAGTCTACCCTGGACAGGTTCCGGGCAGTTCTTC. Full variable domain (missing parts from reference TRBV28 and TRBJ2-1): DVKVTQSSRYLVKRTGEKVFLECVQDMDHENMFWYRQDPGLGLRLIYFSYDVKMKEKGDIPEGYSVSREKKERFSLILESASTNQTSMYLCASSLPWTGSGQFFGPGTRLTVL.